These 6 T cell receptor beta chains originate from one sample sequenced in a study of cytomegalovirus exposure and HLA in healthy donors (dated by TCRdb to 2016 to 2017). To prepare the library, the immunoSEQ multiplex PCR assay was applied. For the multiplex PCR, a mixture combining 60 forward primers for TCR Vbeta segments and 13 reverse primers for TCR Jbeta segments was used. Drawn from immuneACCESS, this table holds only the in-frame rearrangements with V and J called that TCRdb kept. Clones are partly lost; checked studies trace under half to an unresolved V gene and leave the rest unexplained. Here the sample has approximately 180,000 clones; approximately 86% occur a single time. The top ten hold roughly 1.8% of the sample. The sample comprised PBMCs. These receptors were collected from a woman aged 18-29 years in good health and CMV-seronegative.

With regard to this clone: A junction boundary mismatches the germline segment, possibly from a read error. V is TRBV9 and J is TRBJ1-3; TRBD1 is a possible D gene (5 bases). This CDR3 contains 15 residues. Germline CDR1 and CDR2: SGDLS and YYNGEE. CDR3 loop: CASRGGVNSGDTIYF. CDR3 nucleotide sequence: TGTGCCAGCAGGGGGGGAGTCAACTCTGGAGACACCATATATTTT.

In this sample, this clone turned up once. The chain is built from TRBV6-1 and TRBJ2-6, with 7 bases lining up with TRBD1. The germline CDR1 and CDR2 sequences are MNHNS and SASEGT. This CDR3 is 14 amino acids long. The J segment lost 2 bases and the V segment lost 7 bases, leaving 2 bases of the junction unmatched. The CDR3 reads CASTRGPGANVLTF. For the CDR3, the DNA is TGTGCCAGCACAAGGGGGCCTGGGGCCAACGTCCTGACTTTC.

V gene TRBV5-6 combines with J gene TRBJ2-5, with D possibly matching TRBD2 (5 bases). V dropped 9 bases and J dropped 5 bases, with 14 bases sitting between them. This CDR3 is built from 12 residues. From germline, CDR1 is SGHDT and CDR2 YYEEEE. In DNA form, the CDR3 reads TGTGCCACCTCGGCGCCGGGGGAGACCCAGTACTTC. Translated: CATSAPGETQYF.

This rearrangement joins TRBV29-1 to TRBJ2-3; D call uncertain. Between the trimmed V and J ends, which lost 3 bases and 0 bases, there was a span of 7 bases. The length of the CDR3 is 13 residues. Germline CDR1 is SQVTM and CDR2 is ANQGSEA. DNA for the CDR3: TGCAGCGTTGACCTCGGGAGCACAGATACGCAGTATTTT. Translating gives CSVDLGSTDTQYF.

The chain's CDR3 is CASSVADWGRETQYF. CDR3 DNA: TGTGCCAGCAGCGTAGCTGATTGGGGGCGAGAGACCCAGTACTTC. The chain has TRBV9 and TRBJ2-5, with D maybe TRBD1 (6 bases). Trimming cost V 0 bases and J 4 bases, with 13 bases left between them. The CDR3 consists of 15 residues. Germline lookup yields CDR1 SGDLS and CDR2 YYNGEE.

This clone was found a few times. The chain uses TRBV6-1 and TRBJ2-7, with D possibly matching TRBD1 (6 bases). The CDR3 has 16 amino acids. Germline-derived CDR1 and CDR2 are MNHNS and SASEGT. V lost 3 bases and J lost 0, with 15 bases in between. CDR3 bases: TGTGCCAGCAGTGACTACGGGACAATGGACTCCTACGAGCAGTACTTC. The encoded protein is CASSDYGTMDSYEQYF.